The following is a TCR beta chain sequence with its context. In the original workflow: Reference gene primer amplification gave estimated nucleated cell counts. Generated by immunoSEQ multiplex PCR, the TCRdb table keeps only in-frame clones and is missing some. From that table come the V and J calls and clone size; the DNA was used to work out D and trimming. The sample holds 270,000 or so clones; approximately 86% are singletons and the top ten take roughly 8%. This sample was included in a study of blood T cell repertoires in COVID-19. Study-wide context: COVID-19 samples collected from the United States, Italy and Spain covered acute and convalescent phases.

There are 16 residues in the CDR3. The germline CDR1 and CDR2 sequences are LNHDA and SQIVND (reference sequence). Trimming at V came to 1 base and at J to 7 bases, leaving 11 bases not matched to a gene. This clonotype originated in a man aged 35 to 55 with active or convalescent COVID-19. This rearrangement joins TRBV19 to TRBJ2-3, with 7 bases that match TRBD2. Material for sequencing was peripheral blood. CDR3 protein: CASSIAGGLKINTQYF. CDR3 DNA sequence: TGTGCCAGTAGTATAGCGGGGGGATTAAAAATAAATACGCAGTATTTT.